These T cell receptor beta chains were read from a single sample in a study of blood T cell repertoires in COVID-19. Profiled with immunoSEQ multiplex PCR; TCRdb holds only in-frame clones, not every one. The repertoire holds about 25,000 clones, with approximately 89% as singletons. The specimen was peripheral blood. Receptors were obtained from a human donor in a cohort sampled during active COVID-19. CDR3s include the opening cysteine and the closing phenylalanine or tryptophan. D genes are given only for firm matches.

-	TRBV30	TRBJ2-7	CAWSVLGRTPPFEQYF	TGTGCCTGGAGTGTACTGGGGCGGACCCCCCCCTTCGAGCAGTACTTC
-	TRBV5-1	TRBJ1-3	CASSLDRASGNTIYF	TGCGCCAGCAGCTTGGACAGGGCATCGGGAAACACCATATATTTT
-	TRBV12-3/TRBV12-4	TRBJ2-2	CASSLRVTGELFF	TGTGCCAGCAGTTTGAGGGTAACCGGGGAGCTGTTTTTT
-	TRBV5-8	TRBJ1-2	CASSFLSYGYTF	TGTGCCAGCAGCTTCTTGTCTTATGGCTACACCTTC
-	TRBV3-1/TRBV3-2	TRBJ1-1	CASSPTGRNTEAFF	TGTGCCAGCAGCCCCACAGGGCGGAACACTGAAGCTTTCTTT
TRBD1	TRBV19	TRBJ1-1	CASSFTGVGTEAFF	TGTGCCAGTAGTTTCACAGGGGTTGGGACTGAAGCTTTCTTT
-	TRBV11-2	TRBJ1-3	CASSEPRLGNTIYF	TGTGCCAGCAGCGAACCGAGATTAGGAAACACCATATATTTT
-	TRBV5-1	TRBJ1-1	CASSLDQGGVGTEAFF	TGCGCCAGCAGCTTGGACCAAGGGGGAGTGGGCACTGAAGCTTTCTTT
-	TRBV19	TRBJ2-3	CASKRQPTDTQYF	TGTGCCAGTAAGAGGCAGCCGACAGATACGCAGTATTTT
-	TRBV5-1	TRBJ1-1	CASSFSLSMSTEAFF	TGCGCCAGCAGCTTTTCTCTGTCCATGAGCACTGAAGCTTTCTTT
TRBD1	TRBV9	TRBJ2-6	CASSLRTGGWTGANVLTF	TGTGCCAGCAGCCTTCGGACAGGGGGCTGGACTGGGGCCAACGTCCTGACTTTC
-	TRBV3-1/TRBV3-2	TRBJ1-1	CASSQESWAGTEAFF	TGTGCCAGCAGCCAAGAGAGTTGGGCAGGGACTGAAGCTTTCTTT
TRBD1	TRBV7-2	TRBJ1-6	CASSGDRAISSPLHF	TGTGCCAGCAGCGGAGACAGGGCGATCTCTTCACCCCTCCACTTT
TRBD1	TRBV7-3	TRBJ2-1	CASSPGTGSHEQFF	TGTGCCAGCAGCCCCGGGACAGGGAGCCATGAGCAGTTCTTC
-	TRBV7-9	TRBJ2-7	CASSSRGSSYEQYF	TGTGCCAGCAGCTCTCGAGGGAGCTCCTACGAGCAGTACTTC
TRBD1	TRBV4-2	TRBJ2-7	CASSQAGQVSYEQYF	TGTGCCAGCAGCCAAGCGGGACAGGTTTCCTACGAGCAGTACTTC
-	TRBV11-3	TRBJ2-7	CASSQNSGYEQYF	TGTGCCAGCAGCCAAAACTCGGGCTACGAGCAGTACTTC
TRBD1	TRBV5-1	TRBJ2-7	CASSAGTGVGEQYF	TGCGCCAGCAGCGCCGGGACAGGGGTTGGCGAGCAGTACTTC
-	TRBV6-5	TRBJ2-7	CASRDQGLSYEQYF	TGTGCCAGCAGGGACCAGGGACTTTCCTACGAGCAGTACTTC
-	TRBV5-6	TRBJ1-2	CATGRVNSGYTF	TGTGCCACGGGCAGGGTCAATAGTGGCTACACCTTC
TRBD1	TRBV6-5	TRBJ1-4	CASSWDSGEKLFF	TGTGCCAGCAGTTGGGACAGCGGTGAAAAACTGTTTTTT
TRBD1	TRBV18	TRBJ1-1	CASSPPGQGATEAFF	TGTGCCAGCTCACCACCGGGACAGGGGGCGACTGAAGCTTTCTTT
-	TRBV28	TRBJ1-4	CASSFFGRGNEKLFF	TGTGCCAGCAGTTTCTTTGGACGGGGTAATGAAAAACTGTTTTTT
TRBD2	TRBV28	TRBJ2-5	CASSSAWTSGDQETQYF	TGTGCCAGCAGTTCAGCTTGGACTAGCGGGGACCAAGAGACCCAGTACTTC
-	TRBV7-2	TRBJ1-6	CASSHRELHSPLHF	TGTGCCAGCAGCCACAGGGAACTGCATTCACCCCTCCACTTT
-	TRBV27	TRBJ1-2	CASKFGLEGVYGYTF	TGTGCCAGCAAGTTTGGCCTCGAGGGGGTCTATGGCTACACCTTC
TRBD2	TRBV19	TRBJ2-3	CASSIYGTRLTDTQYF	TGTGCCAGTAGTATCTATGGGACTAGACTCACAGATACGCAGTATTTT
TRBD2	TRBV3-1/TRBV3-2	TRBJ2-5	CASSQELAGAGETQYF	TGTGCCAGCAGCCAAGAGTTAGCGGGGGCGGGGGAGACCCAGTACTTC